These 16 T cell receptor beta chains came from one sample sequenced in a study of blood T cells in healthy people across ages. Sample-barcoded 5' priming and a J-beta primer mix drove a second PCR of roughly 6 to 12 cycles. TCRdb re-derived calls from the 5' RACE reads in MiXCR, one entry per CDR3 protein. The sample contains fewer than 950,000 distinct CDR3 sequences, 36% of which appear only once. The sample was blood. Source of these receptors: a man younger than 30 in good health.

This clonotype was observed a few times. A much larger clonotype is one base distant, so this may be a read error. This chain joins TRBV4-3 and TRBJ2-1; D is unclear. This CDR3 region has 15 residues. Germline V gives CDR1 LGHNA, CDR2 YSLEER. The V end was cut by 2 bases, the J end by 4 bases, with 12 bases between. This CDR3 is CASSQYPWRYNEQFF. DNA of the CDR3: TGCGCCAGCAGCCAATATCCATGGCGGTACAATGAGCAGTTCTTC.

This rearrangement joins TRBV4-1 to TRBJ2-1, with D unclear. The CDR3 runs 13 residues. Germline CDR1 MGHRA, CDR2 YSYEKL. The ends were cut back, 0 bases at V and 9 bases at J, with 9 bases in the middle. The CDR3 reads CASSQDGQTEQFF. In DNA, the CDR3 is TGCGCCAGCAGCCAAGATGGGCAGACTGAGCAGTTCTTC.

This chain connects TRBV18 to TRBJ2-1, with TRBD2 matching over 10 bases. This CDR3 region has 14 residues. Looked up from germline, CDR1 is KGHSH and CDR2 is LQKENI. V lost 5 bases and J lost 8; bases outside the gene matches: 6. The CDR3 reads CASSSSGGGHEQFF. The CDR3 DNA follows: TGTGCCAGCTCATCAAGCGGGGGGGGTCATGAGCAGTTCTTC.

About this clonotype itself: This may arise from a read error, as a much more abundant clone is one base away. J is TRBJ2-5 and V is TRBV7-9, with D perhaps matching TRBD1 (6 bases). The DNA matches TRBJ2-7 better at its end, which makes the J call doubtful. This CDR3 spans 12 amino acids. The germline V gene has CDR1 SEHNR and CDR2 FQNEAQ (reference sequence). CDR3 in amino acids: CSSSQQGYEQYF. The CDR3, as DNA: TGTTCCAGCAGCCAACAGGGTTACGAGCAGTACTTC.

V and J are TRBV16 and TRBJ2-1; perhaps TRBD2 as D (6 bases). The V end was cut by 0 bases, the J end by 10 bases, with 13 bases between. The CDR3 is 14 amino acids. CDR1 and CDR2 (germline): KGHSY, FQNENV. The CDR3 protein is CASSQSGEGGEQFF. In DNA form, the CDR3 reads TGTGCCAGCAGCCAATCGGGTGAAGGAGGGGAGCAGTTCTTC. Variable domain in full (rest from reference TRBV16 and TRBJ2-1): GEEVAQTPKHLVRGEGQKAKLYCAPIKGHSYVFWYQQVLKNEFKFLISFQNENVFDETGMPKERFSAKCLPNSPCSLEIQATKLEDSAVYFCASSQSGEGGEQFFGPGTRLTVL.

The rearrangement links TRBV4-1 to TRBJ2-5; 9 nucleotides match TRBD2. J was trimmed by 3 bases and V by 1 base; bases with no gene match: 3. The CDR3 is 15 amino acids. Germline loops: CDR1 MGHRA, CDR2 YSYEKL. For the CDR3, the DNA is TGCGCCAGCAGCCAAGGGACTAGCGTCGAAGAGACCCAGTACTTC. This sequence encodes CASSQGTSVEETQYF.

The chain uses TRBV6-5 and TRBJ1-1; the D gene is possibly TRBD1 (5 bases). V lost 5 bases, J lost 0 bases, and 10 bases lay in between. Germline CDR1 MNHEY, CDR2 SVGAGI. CDR3 length: 14 residues. The CDR3 is CASSPGLLNTEAFF. The DNA of the CDR3 is TGTGCCAGCAGTCCGGGACTGCTGAACACTGAAGCTTTCTTT.

This clonotype was found many times. V usage is TRBV6-5 and J usage is TRBJ2-7; D is unclear. The end of the DNA fits TRBJ2-4 better, so the J call may be wrong. Germline-derived CDR1 and CDR2 are MNHEY and SVGAGI. This CDR3 has 13 amino acids. In DNA form, the CDR3 reads TGTGCCAGCAGTTACTCGAGGAAAAACATTCAGTACTTC. It translates to CASSYSRKNIQYF.

There are a few counts of this clonotype. This sequence joins TRBV6-2 or TRBV6-3 and TRBJ2-5; no clear D. The V and J ends lost 0 bases and 3 bases respectively, with 11 bases between them. The germline V gene has CDR1 MNHEY and CDR2 SVGEGT. The CDR3 runs to 15 residues. The CDR3, as DNA: TGTGCCAGCAGTTACTCGATCCCAAAGAAAGAGACCCAGTACTTC. Amino acid sequence: CASSYSIPKKETQYF.

This chain joins TRBV5-1 and TRBJ1-2; a weak D match, TRBD1 (5 bases). Trimming pared 5 bases from V and 8 bases from J, leaving 22 bases between. The V gene's germline CDR1 is SGHRS and CDR2 YFSETQ. This CDR3 spans 15 amino acids. In nucleotides, the CDR3 is TGCGCCAGCAGTCTCCGTGGGGGAGTCGGTCGAGGCTACACCTTC. This encodes CASSLRGGVGRGYTF.

This clonotype was counted ten times or more. The V gene is TRBV7-9, the J gene TRBJ2-1; weak D call: TRBD2 (5 bases). The CDR3 is 15 amino acids. Germline loops: CDR1 SEHNR, CDR2 FQNEAQ (reference sequence). Trimming took off 0 bases at V and 10 bases at J, with 16 bases between the two ends. The CDR3 bases are TGTGCCAGCAGCTTAGCGGACCTACTAGGATCGGAGCAGTTCTTC. Its translation is CASSLADLLGSEQFF.

The V call is TRBV6-2 or TRBV6-3, the J call TRBJ1-5; no definite D call. Deletions cut 5 bases from V and 2 bases from J, with 10 bases between. The germline V gene encodes CDR1 MNHEY and CDR2 SVGEGT. This CDR3 has 14 residues. In DNA form, the CDR3 reads TGTGCCAGCAGTGAGCTCTCGGGCAATCAGCCCCAGCATTTT. Translating it yields CASSELSGNQPQHF.

This chain connects TRBV2 to TRBJ1-5; D call uncertain. The CDR3 is 13 amino acids. The germline CDR1 and CDR2 sequences are SNHLY and FYNNEI. The germline V and J ends were trimmed by 6 bases and 3 bases, with 9 bases remaining between them. The CDR3 loop reads CASRGDFNQPQHF. The CDR3 coding sequence is TGTGCCAGCAGGGGCGACTTCAATCAGCCCCAGCATTTT. Variable domain in full (rest from reference TRBV2 and TRBJ1-5): EPEVTQTPSHQVTQMGQEVILRCVPISNHLYFYWYRQILGQKVEFLVSFYNNEISEKSEIFDDQFSVERPDGSNFTLKIRSTKLEDSAMYFCASRGDFNQPQHFGDGTRLSIL.

The sample holds a few counts of this clonotype. J is TRBJ1-2 and V is TRBV6-1, with D possibly matching TRBD1 (6 bases). Germline loops: CDR1 MNHNS, CDR2 SASEGT. V shed 6 bases and J shed 6 bases, with 11 bases lying between them. This CDR3 is built from 12 residues. CDR3 bases: TGTGCCAGCAGGACAGGAAGGAATGGCTACACCTTC. Residues: CASRTGRNGYTF.

The CDR3 bases are TGCGCCAGCAGCTTGGAAGGGACGCGGAACACTGAAGCTTTCTTT. Encoded protein: CASSLEGTRNTEAFF. The chain carries TRBV5-1 and TRBJ1-1; tentative D call: TRBD1 (5 bases). This CDR3 comprises 15 residues. V was trimmed by 0 bases and J by 1 base, leaving 10 bases between them. CDR1 SGHRS and CDR2 YFSETQ come from the germline V gene. Using reference TRBV5-1 and TRBJ1-1 for the parts outside the CDR3, the full variable domain is KAGVTQTPRYLIKTRGQQVTLSCSPISGHRSVSWYQQTPGQGLQFLFEYFSETQRNKGNFPGRFSGRQFSNSRSEMNVSTLELGDSALYLCASSLEGTRNTEAFFGQGTRLTVV.

This chain connects TRBV5-6 to TRBJ2-7, with a tentative D call TRBD2 (5 bases). The V gene lost 4 bases and the J gene lost 3 bases, with 20 bases spanning the gap. There are 16 residues in the CDR3. Germline V gene lookup returns CDR1 SGHDT and CDR2 YYEEEE. The CDR3 DNA follows: TGTGCCAGCAGCACTAGAAGGAGCCTCACCCTCTACGAGCAGTACTTC. This encodes CASSTRRSLTLYEQYF.